Presented here are 20 T cell receptor beta chains from one specimen sequenced in a study of T-cell memory formation after mild COVID-19. TCRdb processed the 5' RACE reads anew with MiXCR; each CDR3 protein has one entry. The table records roughly 380,000 distinct CDR3 sequences, 28% of them present only once. Material: PBMCs or a T cell subset sorted from them (not recorded which). These receptors came from an adult woman who had mild COVID-19 (a few samples of this study predate the infection). Cell type and time point are not known.

J is TRBJ2-6 and V is TRBV7-2, with D possibly matching TRBD1 (6 bases). The CDR3 runs to 15 residues. V lost 1 base and J 8 bases, leaving 12 bases between the germline ends. The germline V gene encodes CDR1 SGHTA and CDR2 FQGNSA. The CDR3 reads CASSLVGGRTNVLTF. The CDR3 DNA follows: TGTGCCAGCAGCTTAGTAGGGGGACGCACCAACGTCCTGACTTTC. The full variable domain, with the rest looked up from reference TRBV7-2 and TRBJ2-6, is GAGVSQSPSNKVTEKGKDVELRCDPISGHTALYWYRQSLGQGLEFLIYFQGNSAPDKSGLPSDRFSAERTGGSVSTLTIQRTQQEDSAVYLCASSLVGGRTNVLTFGAGSRLTVL.

The chain recombines TRBV5-4 with TRBJ2-4; 7 nucleotides agree with TRBD1. Germline CDR1 SGHNT, CDR2 YYREEE (reference sequence). The length of the CDR3 is 15 residues. V was pared by 4 bases and J by 1 base, with 5 bases of the junction left unmatched. CDR3 DNA: TGTGCCAGCAGCCAATCGACAGGGGCCAAAAACATTCAGTACTTC. This sequence encodes CASSQSTGAKNIQYF. The full variable domain, with the rest looked up from reference TRBV5-4 and TRBJ2-4, is ETGVTQSPTHLIKTRGQQVTLRCSSQSGHNTVSWYQQALGQGPQFIFQYYREEENGRGNFPPRFSGLQFPNYSSELNVNALELDDSALYLCASSQSTGAKNIQYFGAGTRLSVL.

This clonotype has a handful of counts. This rearrangement joins TRBV7-6 to TRBJ2-5, with 11 nucleotides matching TRBD2. CDR1 is SGHVS, CDR2 FNYEAQ, per germline. J was trimmed by 3 bases and V by 5 bases; bases with no gene match: 5. This CDR3 is 15 amino acids long. CDR3 DNA sequence: TGTGCCAGCAGCCCGTTTAGCGGGAGGGAAGAGACCCAGTACTTC. Its translation: CASSPFSGREETQYF.

The chain carries TRBV18 and TRBJ1-2; 8 bases match TRBD1. This CDR3 region has 16 residues. The V segment lost 3 bases and the J segment 8 bases; nucleotides outside the gene matches: 14. Germline CDR1 KGHSH, CDR2 LQKENI. CDR3 sequence (DNA): TGTGCCAGCTCACCTGGACGGACAGGGACATTTGGGGGCTACACCTTC. As protein: CASSPGRTGTFGGYTF.

The chain uses TRBV5-1 and TRBJ1-1; 9 nucleotides align to TRBD1. The junction had 7 bases not matched to a gene; V was cut back by 2 bases and J by 5 bases. Looked up from germline, CDR1 is SGHRS and CDR2 is YFSETQ. This CDR3 is built from 15 residues. CDR3 sequence reads: CASSFAGTGRTEAFF. CDR3 in DNA: TGCGCCAGCAGCTTTGCCGGGACAGGGCGAACTGAAGCTTTCTTT.

The chain couples TRBV15 to TRBJ2-3, with 8 nucleotides matching TRBD2. The germline V gene has CDR1 LNHNV and CDR2 YYDKDF (reference sequence). J lost 0 bases, V lost 1 base, and 9 bases had no gene match. CDR3 length equals 18 residues. The CDR3 bases are TGTGCCACCAGCAGAGTTCCAGTGCGGGGGGCTAGCACAGATACGCAGTATTTT. Translated: CATSRVPVRGASTDTQYF. The whole variable domain, filled in from reference TRBV15 and TRBJ2-3, reads DAMVIQNPRYQVTQFGKPVTLSCSQTLNHNVMYWYQQKSSQAPKLLFHYYDKDFNNEADTPDNFQSRRPNTSFCFLDIRSPGLGDTAMYLCATSRVPVRGASTDTQYFGPGTRLTVL.

This clonotype was found a few times. CDR3 in DNA: TGTGCCAGCCTCGACTTGGCGGGGGGGAGCACAGATACGCAGTATTTT. Translated: CASLDLAGGSTDTQYF. The chain couples TRBV2 to TRBJ2-3; 9 nucleotides align to TRBD2. The CDR3 is 16 residues long. Germline V gives CDR1 SNHLY, CDR2 FYNNEI. Trimming took 8 bases from V and 0 from J; bases not matched to a gene: 9. The complete variable domain, with remaining parts taken from reference TRBV2 and TRBJ2-3, reads EPEVTQTPSHQVTQMGQEVILRCVPISNHLYFYWYRQILGQKVEFLVSFYNNEISEKSEIFDDQFSVERPDGSNFTLKIRSTKLEDSAMYFCASLDLAGGSTDTQYFGPGTRLTVL.

This sequence joins TRBV5-6 and TRBJ2-7; 9 nucleotides line up with TRBD1. Looked up from germline, CDR1 is SGHDT and CDR2 is YYEEEE. J lost 3 bases, V lost 4 bases, and 8 bases had no gene match. This CDR3 contains 15 residues. The CDR3 region has the DNA TGTGCCAGCAGCGTGCCGGGACAGGGATACTACGAGCAGTACTTC. As protein: CASSVPGQGYYEQYF.

This clonotype showed up just a few times. This chain uses TRBV9 with TRBJ1-1; 10 bases are shared with TRBD1. Germline V gene sequence: CDR1 SGDLS, CDR2 YYNGEE. Trimming took 3 bases from V and 1 from J; bases not matched to a gene: 3. The CDR3 covers 15 residues. CDR3 nucleotide sequence: TGTGCCAGCAGCGGACAGGGGGCTGGGAACACTGAAGCTTTCTTT. It translates to CASSGQGAGNTEAFF.

This clonotype was seen a handful of times. The CDR3 protein is CAISESTGRTGSYNEQFF. DNA of the CDR3: TGTGCCATCAGTGAGTCGACAGGACGAACTGGCTCCTACAATGAGCAGTTCTTC. V is TRBV10-3 and J is TRBJ2-1; D perhaps matches TRBD1 (6 bases). V dropped 0 bases and J dropped 0 bases, with 15 bases sitting between them. This CDR3 has 18 amino acids. Germline V lookup: CDR1 ENHRY, CDR2 SYGVKD.

This clonotype was detected only a few times. This chain uses TRBV5-1 with TRBJ2-3; possibly TRBD2 for D (7 bases). V lost 0 bases and J lost 2, with 16 bases in between. Germline V gene sequence: CDR1 SGHRS, CDR2 YFSETQ. CDR3 length: 17 residues. CDR3 protein: CASSLATGGGVTDTQYF. The CDR3 bases are TGCGCCAGCAGCTTGGCCACCGGAGGGGGGGTCACAGATACGCAGTATTTT.

There are many counts of this clonotype. The chain uses TRBV7-8 and TRBJ1-1; perhaps TRBD1 as D (5 bases). CDR3 size: 13 residues. V was clipped by 4 bases and J by 3 bases, with 9 bases between them. Germline V gene data show CDR1 as SGHVS and CDR2 as FQNEAQ. The CDR3 here is CASSWGRDTEAFF. The CDR3 DNA is TGTGCCAGCAGCTGGGGACGGGACACTGAAGCTTTCTTT.

This clonotype was seen a handful of times. V is TRBV2 and J is TRBJ1-6, with D possibly TRBD1 on 6 matching bases. Trimming stripped 6 bases from V and 9 bases from J, with 9 bases between. There are 12 residues in the CDR3. Germline CDR1 reads SNHLY; CDR2 reads FYNNEI. The CDR3 DNA is TGTGCCAGCAGGAACAGGGTTTCACCCCTCCACTTT. As protein: CASRNRVSPLHF.

This clonotype has more than one count but fewer than ten. The chain combines TRBV14 with TRBJ2-7; 10 bases agree with TRBD2. The germline gives CDR1 SGHDN, CDR2 FVKESK. The CDR3 contains 15 residues. V lost 1 base to trimming and J lost 2 bases; unmatched junction nucleotides: 2. The CDR3 loop is CASSQVTSGTYEQYF. The DNA for the CDR3 is TGTGCCAGCAGCCAAGTAACTAGCGGGACCTACGAGCAGTACTTC.

The chain carries TRBV7-3 and TRBJ2-2; the D call may be TRBD1 or TRBD2 (5 bases each). V lost 5 bases and J 6 bases, leaving 19 bases between the germline ends. The CDR3 extends over 16 amino acids. Germline V gene data show CDR1 as SGHTA and CDR2 as FQGTGA. Here the CDR3 reads CASSPWNGRDAGELFF. The CDR3 DNA reads as TGTGCCAGCAGCCCCTGGAATGGCCGGGACGCCGGGGAGCTGTTTTTT.

CDR3 sequence reads: CASSTLGQIIQETQYF. The DNA for the CDR3 is TGTGCCAGCAGCACCTTAGGACAGATCATCCAAGAGACCCAGTACTTC. The chain links TRBV5-4 to TRBJ2-5; a weak D match, TRBD1 (6 bases). The V gene lost 4 bases and the J gene lost 1 base, with 17 bases spanning the gap. The CDR3 sequence is 16 residues long. Germline V gene lookup returns CDR1 SGHNT and CDR2 YYREEE (reference sequence).

This clonotype was seen only a few times. The chain is built from TRBV30 and TRBJ1-4, with 9 bases matching TRBD1. After removal of 0 bases from V and 2 bases from J, the junction contained 1 base not matched to a gene. CDR1 is GTSNPN, CDR2 SVGIG, per germline (reference sequence). CDR3 length: 15 residues. CDR3: CAWSVGQGTNEKLFF. CDR3 DNA sequence: TGTGCCTGGAGTGTCGGACAGGGGACTAATGAAAAACTGTTTTTT.

This clonotype was found a few times. In nucleotides, the CDR3 is TGCAGCGTTACTCCGGGACTAGCCAATTACAATGAGCAGTTCTTC. It encodes CSVTPGLANYNEQFF. This chain connects TRBV29-1 to TRBJ2-1; 9 nucleotides line up with TRBD2. J gave up 4 bases and V 5 bases, and 9 bases lay outside the gene matches. The CDR3 has 15 residues. The germline CDR1 and CDR2 sequences are SQVTM and ANQGSEA.

The chain couples TRBV12-3 or TRBV12-4 to TRBJ2-1; D remains unclear. V lost 6 bases and J 8 bases, leaving 17 bases between the germline ends. CDR3 length: 14 amino acids. CDR3 DNA: TGTGCCAGCAGCTTCTCCTCGGGTGGGGATGAGCAGTTCTTC. This encodes CASSFSSGGDEQFF.

This chain joins TRBV5-1 and TRBJ2-2; TRBD2 matches 9 bases. The CDR3 length is 14 residues. Germline V lookup: CDR1 SGHRS, CDR2 YFSETQ. J was trimmed by 6 bases and V by 4 bases; bases with no gene match: 4. CDR3 region: CASSTAGGPGELFF. The CDR3 DNA is TGCGCCAGCAGCACCGCGGGGGGGCCCGGGGAGCTGTTTTTT.